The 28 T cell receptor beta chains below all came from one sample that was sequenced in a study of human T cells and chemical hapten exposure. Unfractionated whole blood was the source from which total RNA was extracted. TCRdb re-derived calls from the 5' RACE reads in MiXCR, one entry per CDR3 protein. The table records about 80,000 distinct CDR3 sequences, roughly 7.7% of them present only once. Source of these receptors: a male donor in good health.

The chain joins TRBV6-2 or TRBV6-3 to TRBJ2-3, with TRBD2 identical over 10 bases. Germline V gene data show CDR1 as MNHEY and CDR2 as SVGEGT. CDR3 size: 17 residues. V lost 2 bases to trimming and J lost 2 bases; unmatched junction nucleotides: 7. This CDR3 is CASSYPTSGETTDTQYF. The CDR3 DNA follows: TGTGCCAGCAGTTACCCAACTAGCGGGGAGACCACAGATACGCAGTATTTT.

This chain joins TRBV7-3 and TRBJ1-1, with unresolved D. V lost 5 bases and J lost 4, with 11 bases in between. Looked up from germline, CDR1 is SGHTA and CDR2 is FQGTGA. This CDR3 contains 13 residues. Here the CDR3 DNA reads TGTGCCAGCAGCGCCCCCGGGGTCACTGAAGCTTTCTTT. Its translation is CASSAPGVTEAFF.

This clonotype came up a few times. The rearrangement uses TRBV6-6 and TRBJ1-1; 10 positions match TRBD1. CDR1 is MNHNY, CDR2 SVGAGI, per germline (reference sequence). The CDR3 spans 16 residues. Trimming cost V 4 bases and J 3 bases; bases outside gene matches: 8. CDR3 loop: CASSSDRGLMDTEAFF. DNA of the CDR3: TGTGCCAGCAGTTCTGACAGGGGGCTCATGGACACTGAAGCTTTCTTT.

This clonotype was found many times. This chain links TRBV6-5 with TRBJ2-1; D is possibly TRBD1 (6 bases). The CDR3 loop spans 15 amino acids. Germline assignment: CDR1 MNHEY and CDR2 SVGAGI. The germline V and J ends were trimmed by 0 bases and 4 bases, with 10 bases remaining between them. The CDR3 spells CASSYSTGSYNEQFF. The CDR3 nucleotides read TGTGCCAGCAGTTACTCCACAGGGAGTTACAATGAGCAGTTCTTC.

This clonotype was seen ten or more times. The CDR3 is CASSERYSGTPTDTQYF. CDR3 DNA: TGTGCCAGCAGTGAGAGATACTCCGGGACCCCCACAGATACGCAGTATTTT. This chain uses TRBV2 with TRBJ2-3; D may match TRBD1 or TRBD2 (5 bases each). The CDR3 runs to 17 residues. Trimming left V 3 bases short and J 2 bases short, with 18 bases between. In germline, CDR1 is SNHLY, CDR2 FYNNEI.

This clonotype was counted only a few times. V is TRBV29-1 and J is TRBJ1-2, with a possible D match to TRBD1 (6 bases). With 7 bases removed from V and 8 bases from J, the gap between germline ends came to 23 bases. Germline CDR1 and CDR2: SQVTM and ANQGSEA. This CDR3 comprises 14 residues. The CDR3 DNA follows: TGCAGCGCCGACCTACACGGGACAACCTTAGGCTACACCTTC. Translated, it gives CSADLHGTTLGYTF.

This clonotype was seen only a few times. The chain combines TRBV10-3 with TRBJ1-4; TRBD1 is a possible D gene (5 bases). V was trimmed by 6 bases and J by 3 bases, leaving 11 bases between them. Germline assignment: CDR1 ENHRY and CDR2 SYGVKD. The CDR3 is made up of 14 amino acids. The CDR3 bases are TGTGCCATCAGGAGCGGGACGCCTAATGAAAAACTGTTTTTT. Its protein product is CAIRSGTPNEKLFF.

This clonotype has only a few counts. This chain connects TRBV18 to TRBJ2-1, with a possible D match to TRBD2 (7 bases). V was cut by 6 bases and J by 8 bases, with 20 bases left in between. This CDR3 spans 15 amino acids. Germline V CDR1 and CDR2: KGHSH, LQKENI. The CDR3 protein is CASSMTGGGRDEQFF. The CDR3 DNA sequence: TGTGCCAGCTCCATGACGGGGGGCGGAAGGGATGAGCAGTTCTTC.

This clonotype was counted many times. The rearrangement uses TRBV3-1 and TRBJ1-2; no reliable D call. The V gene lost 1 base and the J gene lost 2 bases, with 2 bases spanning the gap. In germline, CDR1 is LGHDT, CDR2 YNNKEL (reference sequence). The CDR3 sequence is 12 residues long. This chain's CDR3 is CASSQGNYGYTF. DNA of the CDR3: TGTGCCAGCAGCCAAGGGAACTATGGCTACACCTTC.

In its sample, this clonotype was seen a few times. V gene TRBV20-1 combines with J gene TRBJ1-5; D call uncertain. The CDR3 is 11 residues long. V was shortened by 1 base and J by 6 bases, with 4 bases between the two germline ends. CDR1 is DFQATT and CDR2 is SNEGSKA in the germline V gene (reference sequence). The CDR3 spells CSARVGQPQHF. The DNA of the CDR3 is TGCAGTGCTAGAGTTGGTCAGCCCCAGCATTTT.

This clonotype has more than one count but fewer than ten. DNA for the CDR3: TGTGCCAGCAGCGTAGGGTCAGGGTTCAATCAGCCCCAGCATTTT. It translates to CASSVGSGFNQPQHF. The rearrangement uses TRBV9 and TRBJ1-5; D perhaps matches TRBD1 (5 bases). CDR3 size: 15 residues. CDR1 is SGDLS, CDR2 YYNGEE, per germline. V was pared by 0 bases and J by 3 bases, with 10 bases between.

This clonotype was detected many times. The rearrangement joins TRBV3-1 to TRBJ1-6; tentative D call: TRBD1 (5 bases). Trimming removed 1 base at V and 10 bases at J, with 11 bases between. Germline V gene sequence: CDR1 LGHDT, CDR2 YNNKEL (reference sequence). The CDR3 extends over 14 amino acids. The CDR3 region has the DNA TGTGCCAGCAGCCAAGGACAGCGGGAGTCACCCCTCCACTTT. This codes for CASSQGQRESPLHF.

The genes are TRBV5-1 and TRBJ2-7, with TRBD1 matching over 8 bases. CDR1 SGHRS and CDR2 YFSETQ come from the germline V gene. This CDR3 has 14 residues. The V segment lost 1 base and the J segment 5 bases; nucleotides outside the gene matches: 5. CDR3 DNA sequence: TGCGCCAGCAGCTTGTGGCAGGGGGCGAACGAGCAGTACTTC. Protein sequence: CASSLWQGANEQYF. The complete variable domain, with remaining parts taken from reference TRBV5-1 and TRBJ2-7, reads KAGVTQTPRYLIKTRGQQVTLSCSPISGHRSVSWYQQTPGQGLQFLFEYFSETQRNKGNFPGRFSGRQFSNSRSEMNVSTLELGDSALYLCASSLWQGANEQYFGPGTRLTVT.

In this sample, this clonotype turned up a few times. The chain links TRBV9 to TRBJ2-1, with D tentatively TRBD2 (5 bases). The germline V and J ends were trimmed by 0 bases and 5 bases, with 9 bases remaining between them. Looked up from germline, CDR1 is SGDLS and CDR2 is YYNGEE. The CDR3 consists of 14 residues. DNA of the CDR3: TGTGCCAGCAGCGTAGCAAGCGGAAACAATGAGCAGTTCTTC. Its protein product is CASSVASGNNEQFF. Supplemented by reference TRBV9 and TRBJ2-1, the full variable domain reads DSGVTQTPKHLITATGQRVTLRCSPRSGDLSVYWYQQSLDQGLQFLIQYYNGEERAKGNILERFSAQQFPDLHSELNLSSLELGDSALYFCASSVASGNNEQFFGPGTRLTVL.

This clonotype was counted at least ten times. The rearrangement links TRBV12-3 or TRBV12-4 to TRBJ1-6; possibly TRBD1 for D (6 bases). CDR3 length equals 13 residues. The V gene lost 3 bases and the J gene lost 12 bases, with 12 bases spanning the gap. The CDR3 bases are TGTGCCAGCAGTTTTAGCCAGGGGCGACCCCTCCACTTT. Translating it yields CASSFSQGRPLHF.

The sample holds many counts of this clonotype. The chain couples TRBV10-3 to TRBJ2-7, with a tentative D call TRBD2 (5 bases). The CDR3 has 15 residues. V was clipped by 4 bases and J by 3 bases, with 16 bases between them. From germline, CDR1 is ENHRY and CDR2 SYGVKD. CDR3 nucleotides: TGTGCCATCAGTGGGGGAACAGCGGCGGACTACGAGCAGTACTTC. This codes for CAISGGTAADYEQYF.

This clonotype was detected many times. CDR3 region: CASSQDGDTQYF. CDR3 in DNA: TGCGCCAGCAGCCAAGATGGGGATACGCAGTATTTT. This rearrangement joins TRBV4-1 to TRBJ2-3, with D unresolved. Deletions cut 0 bases from V and 6 bases from J, with 4 bases between. The germline V gene has CDR1 MGHRA and CDR2 YSYEKL. CDR3 length: 12 residues.

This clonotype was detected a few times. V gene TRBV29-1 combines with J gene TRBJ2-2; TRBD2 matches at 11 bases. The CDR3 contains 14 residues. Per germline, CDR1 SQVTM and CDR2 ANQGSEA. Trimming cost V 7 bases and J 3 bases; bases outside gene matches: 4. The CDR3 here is CSASLAGDTGELFF. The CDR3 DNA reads TGCAGCGCATCACTAGCGGGAGACACCGGGGAGCTGTTTTTT.

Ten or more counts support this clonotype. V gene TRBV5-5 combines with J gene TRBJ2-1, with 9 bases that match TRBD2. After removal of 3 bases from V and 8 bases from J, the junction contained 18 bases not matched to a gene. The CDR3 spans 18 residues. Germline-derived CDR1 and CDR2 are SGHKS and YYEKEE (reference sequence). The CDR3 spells CASSSPSSLAGPFDEQFF. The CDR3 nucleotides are TGTGCCAGCAGCTCCCCAAGCTCTCTAGCGGGGCCTTTCGATGAGCAGTTCTTC. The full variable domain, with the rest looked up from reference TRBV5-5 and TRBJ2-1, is DAGVTQSPTHLIKTRGQQVTLRCSPISGHKSVSWYQQVLGQGPQFIFQYYEKEERGRGNFPDRFSARQFPNYSSELNVNALLLGDSALYLCASSSPSSLAGPFDEQFFGPGTRLTVL.

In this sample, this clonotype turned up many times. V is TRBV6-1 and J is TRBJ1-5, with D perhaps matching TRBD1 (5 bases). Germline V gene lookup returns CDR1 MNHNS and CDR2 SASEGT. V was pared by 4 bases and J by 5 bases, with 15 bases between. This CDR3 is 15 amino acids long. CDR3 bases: TGTGCCAGCAGTGCGGCTCAGGGCGAGGATCAGCCCCAGCATTTT. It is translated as CASSAAQGEDQPQHF.

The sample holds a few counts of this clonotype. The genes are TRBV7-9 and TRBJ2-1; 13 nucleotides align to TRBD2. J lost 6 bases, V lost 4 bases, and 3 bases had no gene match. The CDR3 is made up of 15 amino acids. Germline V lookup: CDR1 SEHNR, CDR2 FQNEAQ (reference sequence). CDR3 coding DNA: TGTGCCAGCAGCTCGCGGACTAGCGGGAGCAATGAGCAGTTCTTC. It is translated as CASSSRTSGSNEQFF.

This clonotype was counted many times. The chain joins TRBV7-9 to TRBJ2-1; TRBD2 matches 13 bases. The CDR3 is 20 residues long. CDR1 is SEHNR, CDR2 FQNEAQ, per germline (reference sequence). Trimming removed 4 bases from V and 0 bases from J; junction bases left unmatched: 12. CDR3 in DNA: TGTGCCAGCAGCTCGGGGCGCCCGACTAGCGGGAGGCCCTCCTACAATGAGCAGTTCTTC. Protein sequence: CASSSGRPTSGRPSYNEQFF.

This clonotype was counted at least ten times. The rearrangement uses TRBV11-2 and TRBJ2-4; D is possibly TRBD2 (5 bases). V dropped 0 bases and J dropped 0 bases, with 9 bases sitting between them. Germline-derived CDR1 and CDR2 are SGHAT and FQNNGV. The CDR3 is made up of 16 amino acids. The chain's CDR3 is CASSLEASLAKNIQYF. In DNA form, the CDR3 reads TGTGCCAGCAGCTTAGAGGCTAGCCTAGCCAAAAACATTCAGTACTTC.

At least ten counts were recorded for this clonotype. CDR3 bases: TGCAGTGCTTCCAGACTAGCGGGACTGGGGGAGCAGTACTTC. This codes for CSASRLAGLGEQYF. This chain connects TRBV20-1 to TRBJ2-7; the match to TRBD2 covers 11 bases. The CDR3 loop spans 14 amino acids. Germline loops: CDR1 DFQATT, CDR2 SNEGSKA (reference sequence). V lost 5 bases to trimming and J lost 7 bases; unmatched junction nucleotides: 10.

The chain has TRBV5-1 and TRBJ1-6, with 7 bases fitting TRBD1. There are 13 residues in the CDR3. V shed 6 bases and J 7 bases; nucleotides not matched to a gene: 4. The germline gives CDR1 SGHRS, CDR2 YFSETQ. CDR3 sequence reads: CASTDRDNSPLHF. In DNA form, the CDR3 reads TGCGCCAGCACCGACAGGGACAATTCACCCCTCCACTTT.

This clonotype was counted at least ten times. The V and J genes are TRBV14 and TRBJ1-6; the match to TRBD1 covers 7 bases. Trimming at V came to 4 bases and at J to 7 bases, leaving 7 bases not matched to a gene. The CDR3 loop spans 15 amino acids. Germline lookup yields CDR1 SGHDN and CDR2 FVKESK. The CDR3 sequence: CASSPGQGVNSPLHF. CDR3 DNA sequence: TGTGCCAGCAGCCCCGGCCAGGGGGTCAATTCACCCCTCCACTTT. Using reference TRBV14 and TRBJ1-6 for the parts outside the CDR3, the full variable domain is EAGVTQFPSHSVIEKGQTVTLRCDPISGHDNLYWYRRVMGKEIKFLLHFVKESKQDESGMPNNRFLAERTGGTYSTLKVQPAELEDSGVYFCASSPGQGVNSPLHFGNGTRLTVT.

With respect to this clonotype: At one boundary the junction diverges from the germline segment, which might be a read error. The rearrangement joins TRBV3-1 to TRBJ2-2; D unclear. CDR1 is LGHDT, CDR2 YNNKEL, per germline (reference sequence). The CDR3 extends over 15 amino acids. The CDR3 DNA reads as TGTGCCAGCAGCCAAGTCCCAGGAAACATCGGGGAGCTGTTTTTT. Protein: CASSQVPGNIGELFF. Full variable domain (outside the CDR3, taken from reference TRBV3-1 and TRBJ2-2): DTAVSQTPKYLVTQMGNDKSIKCEQNLGHDTMYWYKQDSKKFLKIMFSYNNKELIINETVPNRFSPKSPDKAHLNLHINSLELGDSAVYFCASSQVPGNIGELFFGEGSRLTVL.

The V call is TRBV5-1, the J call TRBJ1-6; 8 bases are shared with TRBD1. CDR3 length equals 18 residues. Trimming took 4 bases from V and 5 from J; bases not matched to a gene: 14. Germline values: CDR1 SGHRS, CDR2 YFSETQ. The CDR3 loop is CASSQSTRPGQDNSPLHF. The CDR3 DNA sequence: TGCGCCAGCAGCCAGAGTACCCGTCCGGGACAGGATAATTCACCCCTCCACTTT.